The next 12 T cell receptor beta chains were all read from a single sample in a study of siplizumab effects on memory and regulatory T cells. Method: immunoSEQ multiplex PCR; TCRdb's copy keeps in-frame clones and lacks some. The table includes over 85,000 clones, about 90% detected once. The sample taken for sequencing was CD4+ T cells sorted from blood. These TCRs come from a human donor in good health.

This clone was counted once. The chain couples TRBV28 to TRBJ2-7, with D possibly TRBD1 on 6 matching bases. The CDR3 sequence is 12 residues long. The germline CDR1 and CDR2 sequences are MDHEN and SYDVKM. V lost 7 bases, J lost 6 bases, and 13 bases lay in between. The CDR3 region has the DNA TGTGCCAGCACGATACAGGGCCTCGAGCAGTACTTC. This sequence encodes CASTIQGLEQYF.

The chain recombines TRBV7-6 with TRBJ1-4, with a tentative D call TRBD1 (5 bases). CDR1 SGHVS and CDR2 FNYEAQ come from the germline V gene. This CDR3 spans 14 amino acids. Trimming left V 0 bases short and J 6 bases short, with 8 bases between. The CDR3 loop is CASSLAGGYEKLFF. CDR3 coding DNA: TGTGCCAGCAGCTTAGCGGGGGGATATGAAAAACTGTTTTTT.

J is TRBJ2-5 and V is TRBV2; TRBD2 aligns across 7 bases. Trimming at V came to 3 bases and at J to 0 bases, leaving 4 bases not matched to a gene. The V gene's germline CDR1 is SNHLY and CDR2 FYNNEI. The CDR3 loop spans 15 amino acids. CDR3 nucleotides: TGTGCCAGCAGTGAGGGAGGGGTAGACCAAGAGACCCAGTACTTC. Its protein is CASSEGGVDQETQYF.

V is TRBV28 and J is TRBJ1-2; TRBD1 agrees at 7 bases. The J segment lost 6 bases and the V segment lost 6 bases, leaving 4 bases of the junction unmatched. This CDR3 has 12 residues. In germline, CDR1 is MDHEN, CDR2 SYDVKM. CDR3 bases: TGTGCCAGCAGGACAGGGCCGCATGGCTACACCTTC. It encodes CASRTGPHGYTF.

The chain joins TRBV18 to TRBJ2-4, with D possibly matching TRBD1 (5 bases). Germline V gene data show CDR1 as KGHSH and CDR2 as LQKENI. The CDR3 totals 16 residues. Between the trimmed V and J ends, which lost 0 bases and 2 bases, there was a span of 11 bases. CDR3 loop: CASSPPRAGSKNIQYF. CDR3 sequence (DNA): TGTGCCAGCTCACCACCAAGGGCAGGGTCCAAAAACATTCAGTACTTC.

The chain employs TRBV28 and TRBJ1-5, with 7 bases fitting TRBD1. Trimming removed 6 bases from V and 6 bases from J; junction bases left unmatched: 17. This CDR3 has 17 amino acids. The V gene's germline CDR1 is MDHEN and CDR2 SYDVKM. CDR3: CASRTNKRQGLGQPQHF. For the CDR3, the DNA is TGTGCCAGCAGGACCAACAAACGACAGGGCTTGGGTCAGCCCCAGCATTTT. The complete variable domain, with remaining parts taken from reference TRBV28 and TRBJ1-5, reads DVKVTQSSRYLVKRTGEKVFLECVQDMDHENMFWYRQDPGLGLRLIYFSYDVKMKEKGDIPEGYSVSREKKERFSLILESASTNQTSMYLCASRTNKRQGLGQPQHFGDGTRLSIL.

The genes are TRBV6-6 and TRBJ2-3, with a weak D call TRBD2 (5 bases). The CDR3 sequence is 15 residues long. The germline V gene encodes CDR1 MNHNY and CDR2 SVGAGI (reference sequence). V dropped 9 bases and J dropped 2 bases, with 18 bases sitting between them. The CDR3 nucleotides are TGTGCCAGTACGGGAAGAGTCACTCTCACAGATACGCAGTATTTT. It yields the protein CASTGRVTLTDTQYF.

In DNA form, the CDR3 reads TGTGCCAGCACCCCAGGGGAGCATCAGCCCCAGCATTTT. This sequence encodes CASTPGEHQPQHF. V usage is TRBV6-1 and J usage is TRBJ1-5, with a possible D match to TRBD1 (6 bases). This CDR3 comprises 13 residues. Trimming left V 7 bases short and J 5 bases short, with 12 bases between. The V gene's germline CDR1 is MNHNS and CDR2 SASEGT.

The gene calls are TRBV7-2 and TRBJ2-5, with D unclear. CDR3 length: 15 residues. The germline V gene encodes CDR1 SGHTA and CDR2 FQGNSA. Trimming took 4 bases from V and 1 from J, leaving 13 bases between them. The CDR3 DNA reads as TGTGCCAGCAGCTCGAATTCGAACCTCCAAGAGACCCAGTACTTC. It specifies CASSSNSNLQETQYF.

The rearrangement joins TRBV5-1 to TRBJ2-7, with 12 bases identical to TRBD2. Trimming cost V 4 bases and J 0 bases; bases outside gene matches: 8. From germline, CDR1 is SGHRS and CDR2 YFSETQ. The CDR3 contains 17 residues. The CDR3 DNA reads as TGCGCCAGCAGCGTAGGGACTAGCGGGTTCCTCTCCTACGAGCAGTACTTC. This encodes CASSVGTSGFLSYEQYF.

This chain joins TRBV5-1 and TRBJ2-1, with TRBD2 matching 8 bases. The junction had 14 bases not matched to a gene; V was cut back by 4 bases and J by 5 bases. This CDR3 region has 17 residues. Per germline, CDR1 SGHRS and CDR2 YFSETQ. This CDR3 is CASSRSFTSGVNNEQFF. The CDR3 coding sequence is TGCGCCAGCAGCCGAAGTTTCACTAGCGGCGTGAACAATGAGCAGTTCTTC.

V gene TRBV14 combines with J gene TRBJ2-3; TRBD1 aligns across 7 bases. CDR1 and CDR2 (germline): SGHDN, FVKESK. This CDR3 region has 15 residues. After removal of 3 bases from V and 1 base from J, the junction contained 4 bases not matched to a gene. CDR3 nucleotides: TGTGCCAGCAGCCACCAGACAGGGCGCACAGATACGCAGTATTTT. This gives the protein CASSHQTGRTDTQYF.